These 18 T cell receptor beta chains originate from one sample sequenced in a study of cytotoxic CD8 clonotypes in ibrutinib-treated CLL. Assay: immunoSEQ multiplex PCR; the TCRdb copy retains only in-frame clones and omits some. The sample contains hundreds of thousands of clones, 67% of which appear only once. The sequencing here drew on PBMCs, taken after 36 months of ibrutinib treatment. The receptors come from a human donor with chronic lymphocytic leukemia.

V gene TRBV5-6 combines with J gene TRBJ1-3; maybe TRBD1 (5 bases). CDR1 SGHDT and CDR2 YYEEEE come from the germline V gene. This CDR3 has 15 amino acids. Between the trimmed V and J ends, which lost 0 bases and 0 bases, there was a span of 7 bases. CDR3 sequence (DNA): TGTGCCAGCAGCTTGGGCAGGGTCTCTGGAAACACCATATATTTT. Amino acids: CASSLGRVSGNTIYF.

The gene calls are TRBV6-6 and TRBJ1-1; no reliable D call. The CDR3 has 14 amino acids. CDR1 is MNHNY and CDR2 is SVGAGI in the germline V gene (reference sequence). Trimming took 0 bases from V and 3 from J, leaving 8 bases between them. CDR3 nucleotides: TGTGCCAGCAGTTACTCTGCGGGTTACACTGAAGCTTTCTTT. Translating it yields CASSYSAGYTEAFF.

The V gene is TRBV9, the J gene TRBJ2-7; D is perhaps TRBD2 (6 bases). The CDR3 consists of 16 residues. V lost 0 bases and J lost 3, with 16 bases in between. The germline CDR1 and CDR2 sequences are SGDLS and YYNGEE. The CDR3 here is CASSVEEGPAYYEQYF. In DNA form, the CDR3 reads TGTGCCAGCAGCGTAGAGGAGGGACCGGCGTACTACGAGCAGTACTTC.

The chain links TRBV19 to TRBJ2-2; D gene unclear. There are 15 residues in the CDR3. Looked up from germline, CDR1 is LNHDA and CDR2 is SQIVND (reference sequence). Trimming took 7 bases from V and 0 from J, leaving 12 bases between them. The CDR3 sequence is CASTEHPANTGELFF. In nucleotides, the CDR3 is TGTGCCAGTACCGAGCATCCCGCGAACACCGGGGAGCTGTTTTTT.

The chain links TRBV25-1 to TRBJ2-5; D is unresolved. Germline CDR1 reads MGHDK; CDR2 reads SYGVNS. The V gene lost 5 bases and the J gene lost 1 base, with 5 bases spanning the gap. The CDR3 is 12 residues long. CDR3 amino acids: CASSNSQETQYF. The CDR3 bases are TGTGCCAGCAGTAACAGCCAAGAGACCCAGTACTTC.

The V gene is TRBV19, the J gene TRBJ2-7, with a possible D match to TRBD2 (6 bases). The CDR3 is 11 residues long. Trimming cost V 9 bases and J 3 bases, with 9 bases left between them. Germline V gives CDR1 LNHDA, CDR2 SQIVND (reference sequence). Here the CDR3 DNA reads TGTGCCAGCGGGACTCGCTACGAGCAGTACTTC. Translated, it gives CASGTRYEQYF.

The chain joins TRBV11-3 to TRBJ2-3; D may be TRBD1 or TRBD2 (6 bases each). CDR3 length equals 18 residues. Germline lookup yields CDR1 SGHNT and CDR2 YENEEA. The V gene lost 0 bases and the J gene lost 3 bases, with 19 bases spanning the gap. In DNA, the CDR3 is TGTGCCAGCAGCTTAGATTCCAAGGGGCGCGGGACAACAGATACGCAGTATTTT. Translated, it gives CASSLDSKGRGTTDTQYF.

V is TRBV18 and J is TRBJ2-3; D not resolved. V was cut by 3 bases and J by 0 bases, with 4 bases left in between. CDR3 length: 13 amino acids. Germline lookup yields CDR1 KGHSH and CDR2 LQKENI. Here the CDR3 reads CASSPSSTDTQYF. CDR3 DNA sequence: TGTGCCAGCTCACCCTCTAGCACAGATACGCAGTATTTT. The whole variable domain, filled in from reference TRBV18 and TRBJ2-3, reads NAGVMQNPRHLVRRRGQEARLRCSPMKGHSHVYWYRQLPEEGLKFMVYLQKENIIDESGMPKERFSAEFPKEGPSILRIQQVVRGDSAAYFCASSPSSTDTQYFGPGTRLTVL.

The table lists this clone with a few counts. This sequence joins TRBV4-1 and TRBJ1-2; the D is unclear. There are 15 residues in the CDR3. Germline CDR1 and CDR2: MGHRA and YSYEKL. Trimming pared 0 bases from V and 3 bases from J, leaving 11 bases between. The CDR3 coding sequence is TGCGCCAGCAGCCAAGAATTGGCCGCCGACTATGGCTACACCTTC. Its protein product is CASSQELAADYGYTF.

A note on this clone: This same CDR3 is encoded by further DNA sequences in the sample. The CDR3 is CASRGTGAYEQYF. The DNA of the CDR3 is TGTGCCAGCCGTGGGACTGGGGCCTACGAGCAGTACTTC. J is TRBJ2-7 and V is TRBV25-1; the D gene is possibly TRBD2 (6 bases). Per the germline V gene, CDR1 is MGHDK and CDR2 is SYGVNS. This CDR3 has 13 amino acids. V lost 8 bases and J lost 2, with 13 bases in between.

The V call is TRBV2, the J call TRBJ2-6; D might be TRBD1 (6 bases). V was trimmed by 6 bases and J by 0 bases, leaving 18 bases between them. The CDR3 loop spans 18 amino acids. CDR1 SNHLY and CDR2 FYNNEI come from the germline V gene. The CDR3 coding sequence is TGTGCCAGCAGGGTCACAGGGATTGCCAGCTCTGGGGCCAACGTCCTGACTTTC. Translation gives CASRVTGIASSGANVLTF.

The genes are TRBV5-1 and TRBJ1-6; D might be TRBD1 (5 bases). The germline CDR1 and CDR2 sequences are SGHRS and YFSETQ. The CDR3 runs 18 residues. The V gene lost 0 bases and the J gene lost 2 bases, with 15 bases spanning the gap. CDR3 bases: TGCGCCAGCAGCTTGGATAGGGCAGGGATCCCCTATAATTCACCCCTCCACTTT. Translating gives CASSLDRAGIPYNSPLHF.

This clone was found a few times. The chain employs TRBV2 and TRBJ1-1, with no clear D. The V gene lost 3 bases and the J gene lost 1 base, with 12 bases spanning the gap. The CDR3 consists of 15 residues. The germline gives CDR1 SNHLY, CDR2 FYNNEI. CDR3 region: CASSDTGRKNTEAFF. As DNA, the CDR3 is TGTGCCAGCAGTGATACCGGACGGAAGAACACTGAAGCTTTCTTT.

This chain joins TRBV20-1 and TRBJ2-3; D is ambiguous. From germline, CDR1 is DFQATT and CDR2 SNEGSKA (reference sequence). CDR3 length: 10 amino acids. Trimming took 8 bases from V and 6 from J, leaving 9 bases between them. The CDR3 here is CSPYGDTQYF. CDR3 sequence (DNA): TGCAGTCCATATGGGGATACGCAGTATTTT.

This chain joins TRBV6-6 and TRBJ2-4; TRBD2 is a possible D gene (5 bases). With 2 bases removed from V and 0 bases from J, the gap between germline ends came to 11 bases. The CDR3 contains 16 residues. Germline-derived CDR1 and CDR2 are MNHNY and SVGAGI (reference sequence). The chain's CDR3 is CASSYGGLLAKNIQYF. CDR3 nucleotides: TGTGCCAGCAGTTACGGAGGTTTACTAGCCAAAAACATTCAGTACTTC.

The chain couples TRBV7-9 to TRBJ2-3; TRBD1 is a possible D gene (6 bases). Germline CDR1 reads SEHNR; CDR2 reads FQNEAQ (reference sequence). There are 13 residues in the CDR3. Trimming removed 6 bases at V and 2 bases at J, with 9 bases between. The CDR3 region has the DNA TGTGCCAGCAGAACAGGGTCCACAGATACGCAGTATTTT. Translation gives CASRTGSTDTQYF.

In this sample, this clone turned up once. This chain joins TRBV18 and TRBJ2-7; maybe TRBD2 (6 bases). CDR1 KGHSH and CDR2 LQKENI come from the germline V gene. The CDR3 length is 12 residues. The V end lost 3 bases, the J end lost 6 bases, and 9 bases lay between the germline ends. The CDR3, as DNA: TGTGCCAGCTCACCCGGGGGATTCGAGCAGTACTTC. It yields the protein CASSPGGFEQYF.

The J gene is TRBJ2-1, the V gene TRBV5-1; the D is unclear. Germline V gene data show CDR1 as SGHRS and CDR2 as YFSETQ. The CDR3 has 16 residues. V was trimmed by 0 bases and J by 4 bases, leaving 14 bases between them. The CDR3 DNA is TGCGCCAGCAGCTTGGACGGGCTCCGTGTTTACAATGAGCAGTTCTTC. It is translated as CASSLDGLRVYNEQFF.